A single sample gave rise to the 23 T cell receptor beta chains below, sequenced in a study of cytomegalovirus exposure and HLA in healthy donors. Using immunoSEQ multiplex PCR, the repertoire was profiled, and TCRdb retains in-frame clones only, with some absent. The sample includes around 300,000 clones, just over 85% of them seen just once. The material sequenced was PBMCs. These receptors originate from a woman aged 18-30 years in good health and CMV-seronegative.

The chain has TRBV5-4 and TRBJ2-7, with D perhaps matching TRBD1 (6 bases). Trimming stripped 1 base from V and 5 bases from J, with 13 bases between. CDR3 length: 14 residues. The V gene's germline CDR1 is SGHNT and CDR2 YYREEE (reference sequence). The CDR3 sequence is CASSLPEGEDEQYF. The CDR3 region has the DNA TGTGCCAGCAGCTTGCCCGAGGGGGAAGACGAGCAGTACTTC.

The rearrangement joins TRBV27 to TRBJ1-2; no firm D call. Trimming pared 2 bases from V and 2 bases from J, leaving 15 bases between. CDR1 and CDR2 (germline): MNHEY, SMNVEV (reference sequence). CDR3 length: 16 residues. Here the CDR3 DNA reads TGTGCCAGCAGTTTAGGTTTCCGTACAGAGAACTATGGCTACACCTTC. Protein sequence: CASSLGFRTENYGYTF.

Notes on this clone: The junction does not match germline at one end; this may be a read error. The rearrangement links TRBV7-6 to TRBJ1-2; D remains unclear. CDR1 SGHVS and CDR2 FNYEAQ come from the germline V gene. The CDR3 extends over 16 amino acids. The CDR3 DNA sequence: TGTGCCAGCAGCCCAAGAGGTCAGAGCTCTAAGTATGGCTACACCTTC. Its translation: CASSPRGQSSKYGYTF.

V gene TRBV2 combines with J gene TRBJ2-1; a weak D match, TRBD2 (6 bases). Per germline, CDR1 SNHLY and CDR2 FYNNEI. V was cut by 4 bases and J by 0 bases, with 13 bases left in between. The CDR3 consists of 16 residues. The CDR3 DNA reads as TGTGCCAGCAGTGCGGGACTTTTAAGCTCCTACAATGAGCAGTTCTTC. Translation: CASSAGLLSSYNEQFF.

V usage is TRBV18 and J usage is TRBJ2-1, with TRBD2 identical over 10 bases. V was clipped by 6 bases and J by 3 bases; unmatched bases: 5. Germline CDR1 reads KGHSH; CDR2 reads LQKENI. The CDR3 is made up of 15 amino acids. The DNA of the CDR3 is TGTGCCAGCTCGAGCGGGAGGGGAATCTACAATGAGCAGTTCTTC. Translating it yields CASSSGRGIYNEQFF.

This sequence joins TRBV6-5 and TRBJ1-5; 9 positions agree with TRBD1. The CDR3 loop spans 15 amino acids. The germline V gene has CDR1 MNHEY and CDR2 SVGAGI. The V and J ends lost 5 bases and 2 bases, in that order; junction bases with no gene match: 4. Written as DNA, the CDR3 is TGTGCCAGCAGTAGGGACAGGGTACGCAATCAGCCCCAGCATTTT. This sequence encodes CASSRDRVRNQPQHF.

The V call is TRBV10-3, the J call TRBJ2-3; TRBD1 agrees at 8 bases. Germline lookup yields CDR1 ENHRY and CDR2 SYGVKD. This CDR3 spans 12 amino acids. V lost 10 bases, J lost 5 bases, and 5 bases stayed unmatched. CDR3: CATTGAGDTQYF. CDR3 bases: TGTGCCACGACAGGGGCGGGAGATACGCAGTATTTT.

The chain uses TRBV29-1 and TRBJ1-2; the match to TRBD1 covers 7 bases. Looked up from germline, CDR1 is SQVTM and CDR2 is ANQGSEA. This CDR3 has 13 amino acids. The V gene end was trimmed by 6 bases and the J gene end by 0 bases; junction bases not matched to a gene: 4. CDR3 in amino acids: CSVGGQSNYGYTF. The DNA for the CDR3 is TGCAGCGTGGGGGGACAGTCTAACTATGGCTACACCTTC.

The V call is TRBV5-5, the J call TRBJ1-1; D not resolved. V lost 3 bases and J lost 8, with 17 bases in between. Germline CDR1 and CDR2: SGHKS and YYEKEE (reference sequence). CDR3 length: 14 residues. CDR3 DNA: TGTGCCAGCAGCTCCAGGCCGGGATCTCAAGAAGCTTTCTTT. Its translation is CASSSRPGSQEAFF.

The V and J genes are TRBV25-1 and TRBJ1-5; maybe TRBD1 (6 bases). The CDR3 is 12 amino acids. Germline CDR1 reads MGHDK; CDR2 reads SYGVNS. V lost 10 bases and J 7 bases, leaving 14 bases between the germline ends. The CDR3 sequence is CATSSGVQPQHF. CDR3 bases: TGTGCCACCTCATCAGGGGTCCAGCCCCAGCATTTT.

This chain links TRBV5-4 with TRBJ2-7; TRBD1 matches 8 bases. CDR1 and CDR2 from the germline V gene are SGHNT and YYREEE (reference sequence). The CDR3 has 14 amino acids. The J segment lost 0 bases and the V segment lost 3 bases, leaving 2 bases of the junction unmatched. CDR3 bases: TGTGCCAGCAGCTCTGACAGGGGCTCCTACGAGCAGTACTTC. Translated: CASSSDRGSYEQYF.

The CDR3 DNA reads as TGTGCCAGCAGCCCGGGGGGTTGGTCCTACGAGCAGTACTTC. It codes for CASSPGGWSYEQYF. The chain links TRBV5-6 to TRBJ2-7, with TRBD2 matching 7 bases. V shed 4 bases and J 1 base; nucleotides not matched to a gene: 5. The V gene's germline CDR1 is SGHDT and CDR2 YYEEEE. The CDR3 is 14 residues long.

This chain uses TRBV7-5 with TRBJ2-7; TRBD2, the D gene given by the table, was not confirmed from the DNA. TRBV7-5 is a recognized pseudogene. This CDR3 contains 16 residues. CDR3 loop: CVRSLSAERTHYEQYF. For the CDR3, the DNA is TGTGTCAGAAGCTTATCTGCGGAGCGGACGCACTACGAGCAGTACTTC.

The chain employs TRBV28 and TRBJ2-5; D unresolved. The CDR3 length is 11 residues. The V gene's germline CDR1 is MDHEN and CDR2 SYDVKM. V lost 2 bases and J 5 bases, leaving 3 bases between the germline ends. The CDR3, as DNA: TGTGCCAGCAGTTTACTTGAGACCCAGTACTTC. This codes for CASSLLETQYF.

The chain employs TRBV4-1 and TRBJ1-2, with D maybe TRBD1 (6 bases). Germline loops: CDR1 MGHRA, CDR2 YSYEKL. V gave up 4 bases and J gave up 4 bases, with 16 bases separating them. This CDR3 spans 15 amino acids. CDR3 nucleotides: TGCGCCAGCAGCCCCTTAAAAACAGGGAGCTATGGCTACACCTTC. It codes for CASSPLKTGSYGYTF.

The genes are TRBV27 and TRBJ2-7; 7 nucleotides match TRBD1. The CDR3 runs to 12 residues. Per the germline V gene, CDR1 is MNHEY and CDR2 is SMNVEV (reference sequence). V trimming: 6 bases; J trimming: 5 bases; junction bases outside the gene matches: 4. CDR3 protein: CASRQGYNEQYF. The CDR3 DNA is TGTGCCAGCAGACAGGGGTACAACGAGCAGTACTTC.

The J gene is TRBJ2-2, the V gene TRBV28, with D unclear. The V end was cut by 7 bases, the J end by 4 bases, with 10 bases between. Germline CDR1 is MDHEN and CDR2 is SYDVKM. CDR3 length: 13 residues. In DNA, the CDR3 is TGTGCCAGCAACCTACCTTCCACCGGGGAGCTGTTTTTT. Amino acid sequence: CASNLPSTGELFF.

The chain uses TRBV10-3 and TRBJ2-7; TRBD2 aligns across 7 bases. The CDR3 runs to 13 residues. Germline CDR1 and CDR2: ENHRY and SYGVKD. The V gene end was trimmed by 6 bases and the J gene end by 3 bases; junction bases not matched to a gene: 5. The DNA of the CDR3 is TGTGCCATCAGCAGACTAGCCCTCTACGAGCAGTACTTC. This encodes CAISRLALYEQYF.

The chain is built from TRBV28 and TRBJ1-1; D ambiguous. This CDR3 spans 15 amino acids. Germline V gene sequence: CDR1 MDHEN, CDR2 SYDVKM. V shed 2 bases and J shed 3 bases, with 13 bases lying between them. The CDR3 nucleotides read TGTGCCAGCAGTTTAATATCGGGGAGGGACACTGAAGCTTTCTTT. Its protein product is CASSLISGRDTEAFF.

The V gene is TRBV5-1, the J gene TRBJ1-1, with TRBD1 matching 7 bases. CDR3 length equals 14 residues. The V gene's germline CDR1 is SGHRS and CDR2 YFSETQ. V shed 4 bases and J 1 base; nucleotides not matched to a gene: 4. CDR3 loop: CASSPGQENTEAFF. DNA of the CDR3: TGCGCCAGCAGCCCCGGACAGGAGAACACTGAAGCTTTCTTT.

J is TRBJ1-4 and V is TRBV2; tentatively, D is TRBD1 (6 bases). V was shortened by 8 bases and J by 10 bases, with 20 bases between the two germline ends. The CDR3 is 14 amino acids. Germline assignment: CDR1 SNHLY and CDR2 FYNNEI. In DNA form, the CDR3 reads TGTGCCAGCCTGAGTGTACAGGGATTTGGAAAACTGTTTTTT. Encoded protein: CASLSVQGFGKLFF.

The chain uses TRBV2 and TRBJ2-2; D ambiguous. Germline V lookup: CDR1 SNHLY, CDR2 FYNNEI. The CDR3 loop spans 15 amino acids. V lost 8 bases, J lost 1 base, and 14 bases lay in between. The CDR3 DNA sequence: TGTGCCAGCTGCGCGCACGCCGGGAACACCGGGGAGCTGTTTTTT. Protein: CASCAHAGNTGELFF.

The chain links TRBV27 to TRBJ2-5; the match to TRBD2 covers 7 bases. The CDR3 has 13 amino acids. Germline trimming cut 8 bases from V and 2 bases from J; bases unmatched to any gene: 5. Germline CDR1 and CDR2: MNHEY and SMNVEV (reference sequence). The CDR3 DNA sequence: TGTGCCAGCCGGGACTATAAACAAGAGACCCAGTACTTC. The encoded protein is CASRDYKQETQYF.